The 7 T cell receptor beta chains in this list originate from one sample, sequenced in a study of blood T cell repertoires in COVID-19 (dated by TCRdb to 2020 to 2022). The library was produced with the immunoSEQ multiplex PCR assay. Entries here come from immuneACCESS through TCRdb and include only in-frame sequences with V and J called. Some clones fail to appear in such tables; in the studies checked, an unresolved V gene covers under half of the shortfall, and the cause of the remainder is unknown. This sample gives around 150,000 clones in total; roughly 85% of them show up just once. The top ten clonotypes cover 3% to 4% of the sample. Sequencing was done on a sample of peripheral blood. The receptors shown here come from a human donor with acute or convalescent COVID-19. The donor label of this sample is uncertain.

The rearrangement joins TRBV28 to TRBJ2-1; 8 bases match TRBD2. From germline, CDR1 is MDHEN and CDR2 SYDVKM. The CDR3 has 19 residues. V shed 5 bases, J shed 3 bases, and the junction held 18 bases outside the gene matches. CDR3 loop: CASSPRGTLRTSSYNEQFF. As DNA, the CDR3 is TGTGCCAGCAGTCCGCGGGGCACCCTGAGGACTAGCAGCTACAATGAGCAGTTCTTC.

This CDR3 reads CASSSLAGGPYNEQFF. The CDR3 DNA reads TGTGCCAGCAGTTCCCTAGCGGGGGGGCCTTACAATGAGCAGTTCTTC. The chain uses TRBV6-5 and TRBJ2-1; 12 bases agree with TRBD2. Germline lookup yields CDR1 MNHEY and CDR2 SVGAGI. J lost 4 bases, V lost 4 bases, and 5 bases had no gene match. This CDR3 has 16 residues.

This chain joins TRBV7-9 and TRBJ1-1; D may be TRBD1 (5 bases). V was trimmed by 5 bases and J by 4 bases, leaving 8 bases between them. Germline V gene lookup returns CDR1 SEHNR and CDR2 FQNEAQ (reference sequence). This CDR3 spans 12 amino acids. CDR3: CASSQTATEAFF. The CDR3 DNA is TGTGCCAGCAGCCAGACAGCCACTGAAGCTTTCTTT.

V and J are TRBV11-2 and TRBJ2-5; 11 bases agree with TRBD2. V dropped 6 bases and J dropped 4; count of bases not matched to a gene: 10. The CDR3 runs 16 residues. The V gene's germline CDR1 is SGHAT and CDR2 FQNNGV. CDR3 DNA sequence: TGTGCCAGCAGTACCGGGGGTAGCGGGGGGGCAGAGACCCAGTACTTC. It yields the protein CASSTGGSGGAETQYF.

The CDR3 protein is CSADRVYEQYF. The CDR3 DNA sequence: TGCAGTGCGGACAGGGTATACGAGCAGTACTTC. This chain connects TRBV20-1 to TRBJ2-7; TRBD1 aligns across 8 bases. The V gene end was trimmed by 6 bases and the J gene end by 4 bases; junction bases not matched to a gene: 2. Per the germline V gene, CDR1 is DFQATT and CDR2 is SNEGSKA (reference sequence). The CDR3 is made up of 11 amino acids.

The rearrangement joins TRBV7-2 to TRBJ2-3; D perhaps matches TRBD2 (5 bases). Trimming removed 5 bases from V and 4 bases from J, with 13 bases in between. This CDR3 is 14 amino acids long. Germline CDR1 reads SGHTA; CDR2 reads FQGNSA. The CDR3 DNA follows: TGTGCCAGCAGCCCCGGGGTTGGCGCAGATACGCAGTATTTT. Protein: CASSPGVGADTQYF. The complete variable domain, with remaining parts taken from reference TRBV7-2 and TRBJ2-3, reads GAGVSQSPSNKVTEKGKDVELRCDPISGHTALYWYRQSLGQGLEFLIYFQGNSAPDKSGLPSDRFSAERTGGSVSTLTIQRTQQEDSAVYLCASSPGVGADTQYFGPGTRLTVL.

J is TRBJ1-4 and V is TRBV19; 7 bases align to TRBD1. This CDR3 has 16 residues. The V and J ends lost 5 bases and 2 bases, in that order; junction bases with no gene match: 8. Germline-derived CDR1 and CDR2 are LNHDA and SQIVND (reference sequence). The CDR3 reads CASSGQTGMTNEKLFF. As DNA, the CDR3 is TGTGCCAGTAGTGGGCAGACAGGGATGACTAATGAAAAACTGTTTTTT. The complete variable domain, with remaining parts taken from reference TRBV19 and TRBJ1-4, reads DGGITQSPKYLFRKEGQNVTLSCEQNLNHDAMYWYRQDPGQGLRLIYYSQIVNDFQKGDIAEGYSVSREKKESFPLTVTSAQKNPTAFYLCASSGQTGMTNEKLFFGSGTQLSVL.